This T cell receptor beta chain was sequenced for a study of blood T cell repertoires in COVID-19. The CDR3 extends over 16 amino acids. In the study's own analysis: By means of reference gene primer amplification, nucleated cell counts were estimated. Clones were sequenced by immunoSEQ multiplex PCR, and TCRdb holds only the in-frame ones, with some missing. That table gives V, J and clone size, and the DNA gave D and trimming. Counted here are about 170,000 clones, 80% to 90% occurring once; the ten biggest clones make up around 9.9%. A Seattle source enrolled patients during active infection and followed them longitudinally.

The material sequenced was peripheral blood. This clonotype was sampled from an older woman with COVID-19, enrolled during active disease. The rearrangement links TRBV21-1 to TRBJ1-2. TRBV21-1 is annotated as a pseudogene. DNA of the CDR3: TGTGCCAGCAGCACTCGAGGGAAGGAACGGAACTATGGCTACACCTTC. Amino acid sequence: CASSTRGKERNYGYTF.